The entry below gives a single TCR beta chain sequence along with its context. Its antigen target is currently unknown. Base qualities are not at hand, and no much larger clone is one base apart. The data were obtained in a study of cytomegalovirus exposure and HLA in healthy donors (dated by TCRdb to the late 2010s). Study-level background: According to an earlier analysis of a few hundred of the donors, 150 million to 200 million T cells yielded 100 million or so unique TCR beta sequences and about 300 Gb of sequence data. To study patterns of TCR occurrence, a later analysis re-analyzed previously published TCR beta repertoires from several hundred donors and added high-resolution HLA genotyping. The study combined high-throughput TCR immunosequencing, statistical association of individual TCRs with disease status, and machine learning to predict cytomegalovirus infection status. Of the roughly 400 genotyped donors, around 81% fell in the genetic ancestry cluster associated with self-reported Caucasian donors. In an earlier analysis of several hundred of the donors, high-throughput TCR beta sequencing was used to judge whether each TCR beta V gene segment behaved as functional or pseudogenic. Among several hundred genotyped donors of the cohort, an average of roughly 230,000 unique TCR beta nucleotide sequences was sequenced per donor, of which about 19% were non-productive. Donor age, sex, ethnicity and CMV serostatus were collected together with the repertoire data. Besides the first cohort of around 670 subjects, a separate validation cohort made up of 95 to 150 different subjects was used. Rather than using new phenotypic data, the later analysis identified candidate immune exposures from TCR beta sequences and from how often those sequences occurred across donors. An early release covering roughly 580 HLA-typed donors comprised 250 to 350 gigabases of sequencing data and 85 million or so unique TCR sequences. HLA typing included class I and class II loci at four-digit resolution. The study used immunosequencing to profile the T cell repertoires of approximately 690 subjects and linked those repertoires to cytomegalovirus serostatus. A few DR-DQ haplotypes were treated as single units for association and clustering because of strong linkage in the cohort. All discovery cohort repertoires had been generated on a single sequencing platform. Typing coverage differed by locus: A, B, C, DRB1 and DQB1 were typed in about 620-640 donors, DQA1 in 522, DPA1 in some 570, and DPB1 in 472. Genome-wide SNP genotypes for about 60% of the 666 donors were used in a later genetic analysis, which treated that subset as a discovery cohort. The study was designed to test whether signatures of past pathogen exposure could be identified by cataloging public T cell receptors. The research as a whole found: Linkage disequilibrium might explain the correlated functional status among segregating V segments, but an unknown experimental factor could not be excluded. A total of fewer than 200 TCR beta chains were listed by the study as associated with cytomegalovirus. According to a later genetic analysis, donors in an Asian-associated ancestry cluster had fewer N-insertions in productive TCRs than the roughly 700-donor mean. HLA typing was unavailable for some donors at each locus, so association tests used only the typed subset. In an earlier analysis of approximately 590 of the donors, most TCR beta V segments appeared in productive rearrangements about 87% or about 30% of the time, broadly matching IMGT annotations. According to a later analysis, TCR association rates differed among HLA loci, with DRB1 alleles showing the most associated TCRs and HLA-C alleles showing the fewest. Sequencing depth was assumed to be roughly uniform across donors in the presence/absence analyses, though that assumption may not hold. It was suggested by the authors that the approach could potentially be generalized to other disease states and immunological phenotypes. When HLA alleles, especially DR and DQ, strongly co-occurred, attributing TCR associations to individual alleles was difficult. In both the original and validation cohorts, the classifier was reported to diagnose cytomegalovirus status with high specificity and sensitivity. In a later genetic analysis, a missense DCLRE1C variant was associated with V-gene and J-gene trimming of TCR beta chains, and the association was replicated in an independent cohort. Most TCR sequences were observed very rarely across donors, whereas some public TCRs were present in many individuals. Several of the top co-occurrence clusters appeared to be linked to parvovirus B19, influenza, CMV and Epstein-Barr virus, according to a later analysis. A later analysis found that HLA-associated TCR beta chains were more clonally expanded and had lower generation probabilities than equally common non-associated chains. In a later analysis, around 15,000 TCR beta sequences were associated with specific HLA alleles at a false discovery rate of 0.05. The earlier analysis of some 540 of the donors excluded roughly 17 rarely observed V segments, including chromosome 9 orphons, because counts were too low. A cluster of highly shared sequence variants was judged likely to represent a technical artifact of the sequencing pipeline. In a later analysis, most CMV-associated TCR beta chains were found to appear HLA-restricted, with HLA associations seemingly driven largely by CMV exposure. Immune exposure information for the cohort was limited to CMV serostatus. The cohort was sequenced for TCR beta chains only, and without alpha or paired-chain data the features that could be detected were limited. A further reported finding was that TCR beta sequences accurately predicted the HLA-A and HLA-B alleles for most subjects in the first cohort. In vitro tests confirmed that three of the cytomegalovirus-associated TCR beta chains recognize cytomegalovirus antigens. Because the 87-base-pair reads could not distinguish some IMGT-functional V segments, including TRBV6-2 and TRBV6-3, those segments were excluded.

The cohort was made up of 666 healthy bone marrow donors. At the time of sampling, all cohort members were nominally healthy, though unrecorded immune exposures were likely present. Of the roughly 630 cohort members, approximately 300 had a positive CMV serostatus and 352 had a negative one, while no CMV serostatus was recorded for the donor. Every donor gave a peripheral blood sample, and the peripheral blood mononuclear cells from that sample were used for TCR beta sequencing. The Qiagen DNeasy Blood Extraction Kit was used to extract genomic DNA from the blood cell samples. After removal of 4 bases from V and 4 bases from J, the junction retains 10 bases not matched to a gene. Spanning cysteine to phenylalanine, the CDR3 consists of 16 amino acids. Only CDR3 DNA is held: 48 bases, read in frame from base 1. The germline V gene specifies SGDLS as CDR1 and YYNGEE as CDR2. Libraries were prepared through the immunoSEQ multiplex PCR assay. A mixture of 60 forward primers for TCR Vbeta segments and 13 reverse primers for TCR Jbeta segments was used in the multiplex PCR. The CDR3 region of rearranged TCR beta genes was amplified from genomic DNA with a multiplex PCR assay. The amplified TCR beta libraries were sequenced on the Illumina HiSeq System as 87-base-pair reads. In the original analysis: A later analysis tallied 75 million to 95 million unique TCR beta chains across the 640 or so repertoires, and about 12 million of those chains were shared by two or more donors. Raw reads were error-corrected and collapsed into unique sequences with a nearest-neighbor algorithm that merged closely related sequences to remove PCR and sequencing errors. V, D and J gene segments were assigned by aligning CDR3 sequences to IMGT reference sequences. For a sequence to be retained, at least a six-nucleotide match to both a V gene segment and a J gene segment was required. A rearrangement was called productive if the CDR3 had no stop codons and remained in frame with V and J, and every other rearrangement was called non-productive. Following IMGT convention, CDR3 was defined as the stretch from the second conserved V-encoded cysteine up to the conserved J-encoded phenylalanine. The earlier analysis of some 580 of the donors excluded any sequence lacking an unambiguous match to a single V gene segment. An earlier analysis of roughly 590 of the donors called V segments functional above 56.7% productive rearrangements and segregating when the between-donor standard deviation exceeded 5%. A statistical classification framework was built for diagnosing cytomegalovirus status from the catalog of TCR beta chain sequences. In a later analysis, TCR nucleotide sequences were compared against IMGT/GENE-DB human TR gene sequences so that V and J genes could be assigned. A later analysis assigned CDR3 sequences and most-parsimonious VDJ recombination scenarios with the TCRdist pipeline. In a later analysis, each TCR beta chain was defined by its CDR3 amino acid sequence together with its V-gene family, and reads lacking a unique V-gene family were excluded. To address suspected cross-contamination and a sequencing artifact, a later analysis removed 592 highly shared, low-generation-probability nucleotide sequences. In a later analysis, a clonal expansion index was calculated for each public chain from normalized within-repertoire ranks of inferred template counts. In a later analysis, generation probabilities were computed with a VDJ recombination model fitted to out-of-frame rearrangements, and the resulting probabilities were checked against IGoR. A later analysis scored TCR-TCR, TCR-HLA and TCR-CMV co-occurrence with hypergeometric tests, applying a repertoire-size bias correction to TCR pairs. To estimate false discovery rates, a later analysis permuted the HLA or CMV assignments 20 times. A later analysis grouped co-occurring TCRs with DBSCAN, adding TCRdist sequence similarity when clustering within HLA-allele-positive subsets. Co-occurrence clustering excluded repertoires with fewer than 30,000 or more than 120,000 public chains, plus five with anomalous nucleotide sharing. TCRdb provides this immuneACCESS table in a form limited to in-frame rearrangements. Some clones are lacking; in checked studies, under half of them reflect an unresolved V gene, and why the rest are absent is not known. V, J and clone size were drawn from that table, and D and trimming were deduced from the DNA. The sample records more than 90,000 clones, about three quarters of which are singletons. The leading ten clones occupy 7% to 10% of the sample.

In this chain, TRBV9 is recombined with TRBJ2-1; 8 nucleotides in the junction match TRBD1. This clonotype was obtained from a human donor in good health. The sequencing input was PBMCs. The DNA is TGTGCCAGCAGCCCCACGGACAGGGTCTTATACAATGAGCAGTTCTTC. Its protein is CASSPTDRVLYNEQFF.